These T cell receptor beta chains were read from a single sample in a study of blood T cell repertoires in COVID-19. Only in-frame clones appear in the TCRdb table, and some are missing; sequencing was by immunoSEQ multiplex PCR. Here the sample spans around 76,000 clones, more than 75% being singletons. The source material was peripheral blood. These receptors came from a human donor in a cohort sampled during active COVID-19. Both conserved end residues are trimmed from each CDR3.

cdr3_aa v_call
ASTLLAGSTDTQY TRBV10-2
ASSLGGQGSYEQY TRBV7-2
ASSDSEGSPLH TRBV6-4
ASSFKPAGQGEKLF TRBV7-2
ATSRTGTGDSYEQY TRBV15
ASTSSPTGFSYGYT TRBV18
ASSVAGNYGYT TRBV4-3
ASSQDAGRGLETQY TRBV3-1/TRBV3-2
ASSQGQGPPSPLH TRBV4-1
ASSEGLAGMETQY TRBV6-1
ASSVGPYNEQF TRBV21-1
ASSFGGGSTEAF TRBV5-4
ATEGVKSPLH TRBV10-3
ASSPRVASYEEQY TRBV5-1
ASSFGSTNEKLF TRBV5-1
ASSQGDRGSHEQF TRBV4-2
AISAAQGGSGANVLT TRBV10-3
ASSQTNAGETQY TRBV7-9
ASSLDGQGVGYT TRBV11-2
AWTTGTAGYT TRBV30
ATSRYSGGTNIQY TRBV15
ASRRQGAGTGELF TRBV7-3
ASSPRDRGSTGELF TRBV3-1/TRBV3-2
ASSSPRGGNTGELF TRBV7-9
ASSEARGTQY TRBV2
ASSYVASGYPSASTDTQY TRBV6-2/TRBV6-3
ASSEGDYPYEQY TRBV25-1
ASSLQGVSSTDTQY TRBV5-1
ASSDPAGGINYGYT TRBV6-1
ASSARDRGDNEQF TRBV7-3
AWPRSDSRYSNQPQH TRBV30
ASSPGYEQY TRBV3-1/TRBV3-2
ASSPGGLAGGQGETQY TRBV7-7
ASSSRGGGSYEQY TRBV7-3
AYSGQGINSPLH TRBV30
ASSQDLAGGPDTQY TRBV4-2
ASRSTGTRNIQY TRBV27
ASSSRLIPNSEQY TRBV5-5
ASSLFSGTGGFGTEAF TRBV7-3
ATSRYNFGGLSGNTIY TRBV15
ASSQDLTSGGGNEQF TRBV3-1/TRBV3-2
ASSKGQTDTQY TRBV6-6
ASSIDLWAGFSNQPQH TRBV19
ASSLEWANSPLH TRBV7-2
ASSSILDMHEQF TRBV27
ASSPGGTREGTNEKLF TRBV3-1/TRBV3-2
ASSPIAGAEETQY TRBV7-2
ASSKTWQGSNSGNTIY TRBV21-1
ASSLEAGNQETQY TRBV5-1
ASSIEGTGVAGANVLT TRBV19
ASSPSPGMNTEAF TRBV7-2
ASSLRDNLWETQY TRBV9
ASSLAGGRETEAF TRBV7-9
ASSQESTGGHTEAF TRBV4-3
ASSFQSTGGNEKLF TRBV5-6
ASSSGTSGVRGPKNIQY TRBV9